This TCR beta chain stems from a study of technical replicates of blood from a handful of donors. The repertoire was sequenced with immunoSEQ multiplex PCR; TCRdb's copy has only in-frame clones and lacks some. The sample includes about 56,000 clones, nearly 95% of them seen just once. The CDR3 is 15 residues long. Germline V gene sequence: CDR1 SGHTA, CDR2 FQGTGA. The ends lost 5 bases at V and 2 bases at J; junction bases unmatched: 5. This TCR was recovered from a human donor in good health. Some clones in this sample may be carry-over from other donors' samples. J is TRBJ2-3 and V is TRBV7-3; TRBD2 matches at 9 bases. The sample taken for sequencing was PBMCs. The CDR3 sequence is CASSLRGGATDTQYF. In DNA form, the CDR3 reads TGTGCCAGCAGCCTCCGCGGGGGGGCCACAGATACGCAGTATTTT.